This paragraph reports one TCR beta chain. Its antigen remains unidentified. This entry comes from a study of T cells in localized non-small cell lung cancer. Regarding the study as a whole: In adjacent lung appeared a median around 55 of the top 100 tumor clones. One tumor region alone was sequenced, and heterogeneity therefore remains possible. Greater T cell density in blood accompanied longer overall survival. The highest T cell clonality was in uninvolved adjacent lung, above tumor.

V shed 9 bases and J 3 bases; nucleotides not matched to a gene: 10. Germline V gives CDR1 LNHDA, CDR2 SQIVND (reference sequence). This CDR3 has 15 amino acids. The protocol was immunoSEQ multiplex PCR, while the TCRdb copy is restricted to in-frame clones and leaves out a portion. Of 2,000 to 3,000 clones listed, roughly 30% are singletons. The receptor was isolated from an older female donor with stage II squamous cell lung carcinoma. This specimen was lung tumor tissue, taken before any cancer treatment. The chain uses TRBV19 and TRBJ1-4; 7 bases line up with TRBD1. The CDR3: CASSPDRAANEKLFF. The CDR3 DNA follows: TGTGCCAGCTCACCAGACAGGGCGGCTAATGAAAAACTGTTTTTT.